The T cell receptor (beta chain) described here comes from a study of identical twins. MiXCR, run by TCRdb on the 5' RACE reads, gives a single entry per CDR3 protein. This table has around 200,000 distinct CDR3 sequences, approximately 9% appearing once. CDR3 length: 13 amino acids. V was pared by 4 bases and J by 5 bases, with 13 bases between. Germline loops: CDR1 SGHRS, CDR2 YFSETQ. The chain is built from TRBV5-1 and TRBJ2-7; perhaps TRBD2 as D (5 bases). Sequencing input: memory (CD45RO+) T cells sorted from blood. The clonotype comes from a woman under 30 in good health. CDR3 DNA sequence: TGCGCCAGCAGCCCGGGGATTAGCCACGAGCAGTACTTC. Residues: CASSPGISHEQYF. The full variable domain, in which reference TRBV5-1 and TRBJ2-7 provide the parts outside the CDR3, is KAGVTQTPRYLIKTRGQQVTLSCSPISGHRSVSWYQQTPGQGLQFLFEYFSETQRNKGNFPGRFSGRQFSNSRSEMNVSTLELGDSALYLCASSPGISHEQYFGPGTRLTVT.